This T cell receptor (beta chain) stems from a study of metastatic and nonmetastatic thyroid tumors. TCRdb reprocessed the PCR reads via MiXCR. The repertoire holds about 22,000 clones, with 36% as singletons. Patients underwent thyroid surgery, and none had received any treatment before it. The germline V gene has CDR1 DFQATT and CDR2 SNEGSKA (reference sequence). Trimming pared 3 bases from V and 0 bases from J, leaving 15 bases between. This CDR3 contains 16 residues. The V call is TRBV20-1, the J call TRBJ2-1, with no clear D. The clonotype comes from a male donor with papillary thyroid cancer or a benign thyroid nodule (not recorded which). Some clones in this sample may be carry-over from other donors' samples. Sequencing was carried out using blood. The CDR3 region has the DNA TGCAGTGCTAGTCTCCCGCTAGGGCTCTCCTACAATGAGCAGTTCTTC. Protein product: CSASLPLGLSYNEQFF.